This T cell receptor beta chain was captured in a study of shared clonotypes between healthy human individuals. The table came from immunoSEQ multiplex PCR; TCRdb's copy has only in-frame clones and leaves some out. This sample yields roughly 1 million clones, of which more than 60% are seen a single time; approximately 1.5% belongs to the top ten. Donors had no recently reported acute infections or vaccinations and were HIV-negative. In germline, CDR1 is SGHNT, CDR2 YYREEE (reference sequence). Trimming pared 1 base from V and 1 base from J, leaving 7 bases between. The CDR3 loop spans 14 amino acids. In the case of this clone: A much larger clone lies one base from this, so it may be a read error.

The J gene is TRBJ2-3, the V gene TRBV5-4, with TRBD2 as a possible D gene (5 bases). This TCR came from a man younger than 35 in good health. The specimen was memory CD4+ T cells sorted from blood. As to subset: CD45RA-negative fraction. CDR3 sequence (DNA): TGTGCCAGCAGCTTGATCGGGGGCACAGATACGCAGTATTTT. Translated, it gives CASSLIGGTDTQYF.